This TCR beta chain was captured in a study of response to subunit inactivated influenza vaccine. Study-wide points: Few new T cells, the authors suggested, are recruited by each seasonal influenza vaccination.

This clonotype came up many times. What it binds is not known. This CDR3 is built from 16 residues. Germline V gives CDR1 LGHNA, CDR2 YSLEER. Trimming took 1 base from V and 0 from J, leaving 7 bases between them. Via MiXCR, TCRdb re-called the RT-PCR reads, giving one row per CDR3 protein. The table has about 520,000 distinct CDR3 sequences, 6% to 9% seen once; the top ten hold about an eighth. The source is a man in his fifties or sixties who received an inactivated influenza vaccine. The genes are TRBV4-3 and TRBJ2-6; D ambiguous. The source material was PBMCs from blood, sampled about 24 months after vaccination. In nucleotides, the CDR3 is TGCGCCAGCAGCCAAGGTCTAGGCTCTGGGGCCAACGTCCTGACTTTC. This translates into CASSQGLGSGANVLTF.